The text below deals with one T cell receptor (beta chain). What it recognizes is unknown. At one end, the junction sequence differs from germline, possibly due to a read error. PCR amplification relied on 60 Vbeta primers (plus 13 Jbeta primers). Study processing details: About 11 million of the about 80 million unique TCR beta chains counted in a later analysis were shared. Clones were sequenced by immunoSEQ multiplex PCR, and TCRdb holds only the in-frame ones, with some missing. D and trimming come from the DNA, and the V and J calls and clone size come from that table. The sample holds some 150,000 clones, approximately 9% seen once. The record originates from a study of cytomegalovirus exposure and HLA in healthy donors. Study results and limitations: It was taken for granted in presence/absence analyses that sequencing depth across donors was roughly uniform.

The germline CDR1 and CDR2 sequences are SGHVS and FQNEAQ. CDR3 length equals 16 residues. The sequenced sample consisted of PBMCs. This chain uses TRBV7-8 with TRBJ2-3; the match to TRBD2 covers 9 bases. The receptor was isolated from a male donor in good health and CMV-seronegative. CDR3 in amino acids: CASSLGVSGSADKQYF. CDR3 in DNA: TGTGCCAGCAGCTTAGGGGTTAGCGGGAGCGCAGATAAGCAGTATTTT.